This T cell receptor beta chain was observed in a study of lymphopenia after photon versus proton radiotherapy. On this clone itself: Its antigen is unknown.

Germline V gene lookup returns CDR1 SEHNR and CDR2 FQNEAQ (reference sequence). The CDR3 has 13 amino acids. Trimming stripped 1 base from V and 7 bases from J, with 8 bases between. Notes on the study in general: Photon-treated patients lost naive T cells and TCR diversity; proton-treated stayed stable.

Produced via immunoSEQ multiplex PCR; TCRdb's table is partial and in-frame only. Among tens of thousands of clones listed, about 85% were seen once. The receptor was isolated from a man between 60 and 75 years old with pancreatic cancer. The specimen was peripheral blood, collected from a patient treated with photon-based radiotherapy. The chain carries TRBV7-9 and TRBJ2-1, with D possibly TRBD2 on 5 matching bases. This CDR3 is CASSLGTGNEQFF. As DNA, the CDR3 is TGTGCCAGCAGCTTAGGGACGGGGAATGAGCAGTTCTTC.